The 2 T cell receptor beta chains below all came from one sample that was sequenced in a study of cytomegalovirus exposure and HLA in healthy donors. Primers: 60 Vbeta forward and 13 Jbeta reverse. The protocol was immunoSEQ multiplex PCR, while the TCRdb copy is restricted to in-frame clones and leaves out a portion. The repertoire has 100,000 to 150,000 clones, 70% to 90% of them found once; the top ten carry about 1.8%. The sample consisted of PBMCs. Every receptor here comes from a boy aged 5 to 17 in good health and CMV-seronegative.

The chain is built from TRBV4-1 and TRBJ2-5; D gene ambiguous. V lost 0 bases, J lost 2 bases, and 7 bases lay in between. Germline CDR1 reads MGHRA; CDR2 reads YSYEKL. The CDR3 covers 14 residues. CDR3 region: CASSQDWQQETQYF. The CDR3 DNA follows: TGCGCCAGCAGCCAAGATTGGCAGCAAGAGACCCAGTACTTC.

The V and J genes are TRBV14 and TRBJ2-7; a weak D match, TRBD1 (5 bases). This CDR3 has 14 residues. CDR1 and CDR2 (germline): SGHDN, FVKESK. The V end lost 1 base, the J end lost 3 bases, and 10 bases lay between the germline ends. The CDR3 spells CASSQGRVNYEQYF. CDR3 sequence (DNA): TGTGCCAGCAGCCAAGGCAGGGTCAACTACGAGCAGTACTTC. The entire variable domain, with the rest obtained from reference TRBV14 and TRBJ2-7, is as follows: EAGVTQFPSHSVIEKGQTVTLRCDPISGHDNLYWYRRVMGKEIKFLLHFVKESKQDESGMPNNRFLAERTGGTYSTLKVQPAELEDSGVYFCASSQGRVNYEQYFGPGTRLTVT.